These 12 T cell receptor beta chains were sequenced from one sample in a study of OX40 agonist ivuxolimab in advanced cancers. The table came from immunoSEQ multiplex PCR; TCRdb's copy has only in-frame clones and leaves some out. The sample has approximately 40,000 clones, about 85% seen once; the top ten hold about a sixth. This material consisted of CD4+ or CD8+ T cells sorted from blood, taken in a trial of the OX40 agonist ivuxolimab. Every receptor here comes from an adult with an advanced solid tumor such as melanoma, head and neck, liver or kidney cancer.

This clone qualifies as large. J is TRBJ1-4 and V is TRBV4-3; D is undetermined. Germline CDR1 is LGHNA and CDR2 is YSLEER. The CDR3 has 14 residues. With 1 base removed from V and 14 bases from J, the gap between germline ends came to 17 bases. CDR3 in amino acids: CASSQVMFWRRLFF. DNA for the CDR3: TGCGCCAGCAGCCAAGTCATGTTTTGGAGGCGGCTGTTTTTT.

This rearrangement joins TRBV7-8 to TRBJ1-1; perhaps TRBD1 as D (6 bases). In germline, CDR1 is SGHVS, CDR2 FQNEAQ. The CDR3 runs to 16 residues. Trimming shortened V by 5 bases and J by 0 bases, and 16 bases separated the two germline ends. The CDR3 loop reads CASSLPPGQVNTEAFF. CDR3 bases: TGTGCCAGCAGCCTTCCTCCGGGACAAGTGAACACTGAAGCTTTCTTT.

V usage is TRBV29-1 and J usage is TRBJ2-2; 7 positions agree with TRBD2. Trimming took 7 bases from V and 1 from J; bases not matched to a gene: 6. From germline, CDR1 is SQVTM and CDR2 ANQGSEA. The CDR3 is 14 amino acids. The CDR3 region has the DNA TGCAGCGGGAGTGGGGGGGAGAACACCGGGGAGCTGTTTTTT. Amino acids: CSGSGGENTGELFF.

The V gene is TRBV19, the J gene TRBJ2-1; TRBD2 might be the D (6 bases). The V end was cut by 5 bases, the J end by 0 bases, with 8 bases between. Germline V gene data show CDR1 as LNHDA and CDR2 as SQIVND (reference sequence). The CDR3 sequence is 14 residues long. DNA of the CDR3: TGTGCCAGTAGTCGGGGGAGCTCCTACAATGAGCAGTTCTTC. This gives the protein CASSRGSSYNEQFF.

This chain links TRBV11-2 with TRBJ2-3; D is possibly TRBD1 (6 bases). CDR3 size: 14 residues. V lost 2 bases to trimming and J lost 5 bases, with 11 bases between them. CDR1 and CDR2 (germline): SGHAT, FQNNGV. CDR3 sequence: CASSLWGPGDTQYF. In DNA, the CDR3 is TGTGCCAGCAGCTTATGGGGGCCAGGAGATACGCAGTATTTT.

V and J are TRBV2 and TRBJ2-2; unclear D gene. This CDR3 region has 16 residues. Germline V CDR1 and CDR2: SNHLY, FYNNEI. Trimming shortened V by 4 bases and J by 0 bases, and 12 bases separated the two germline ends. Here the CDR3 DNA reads TGTGCCAGCAGTGTGGGCAGGATCGCGAACACCGGGGAGCTGTTTTTT. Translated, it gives CASSVGRIANTGELFF.

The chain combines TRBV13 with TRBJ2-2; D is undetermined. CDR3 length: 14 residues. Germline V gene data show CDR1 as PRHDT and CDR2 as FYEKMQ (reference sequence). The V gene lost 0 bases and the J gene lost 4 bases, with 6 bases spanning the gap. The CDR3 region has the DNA TGTGCCAGCAGCTTAGGATCCAGCACCGGGGAGCTGTTTTTT. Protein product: CASSLGSSTGELFF.

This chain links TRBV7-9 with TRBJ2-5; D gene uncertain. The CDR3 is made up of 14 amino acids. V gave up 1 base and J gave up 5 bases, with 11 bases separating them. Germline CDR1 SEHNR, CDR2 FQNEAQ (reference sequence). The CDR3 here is CASSLVSLVETQYF. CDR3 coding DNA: TGTGCCAGCAGCTTAGTATCGCTTGTCGAGACCCAGTACTTC. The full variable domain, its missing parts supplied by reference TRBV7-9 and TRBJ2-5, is DTGVSQNPRHKITKRGQNVTFRCDPISEHNRLYWYRQTLGQGPEFLTYFQNEAQLEKSRLLSDRFSAERPKGSFSTLEIQRTEQGDSAMYLCASSLVSLVETQYFGPGTRLLVL.

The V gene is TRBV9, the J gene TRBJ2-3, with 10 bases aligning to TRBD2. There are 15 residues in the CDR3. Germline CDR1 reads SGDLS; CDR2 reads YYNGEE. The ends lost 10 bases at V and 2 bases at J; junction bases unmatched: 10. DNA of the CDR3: TGTGCCTCCCGGCGTACTAGCGGGGTCACAGATACGCAGTATTTT. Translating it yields CASRRTSGVTDTQYF.

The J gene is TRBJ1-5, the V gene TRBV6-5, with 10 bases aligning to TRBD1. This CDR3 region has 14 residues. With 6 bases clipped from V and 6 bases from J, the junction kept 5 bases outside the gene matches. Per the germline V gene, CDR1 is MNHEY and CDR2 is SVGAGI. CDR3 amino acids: CASSGTGAVQPQHF. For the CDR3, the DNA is TGTGCCAGCAGCGGGACAGGGGCTGTTCAGCCCCAGCATTTT.

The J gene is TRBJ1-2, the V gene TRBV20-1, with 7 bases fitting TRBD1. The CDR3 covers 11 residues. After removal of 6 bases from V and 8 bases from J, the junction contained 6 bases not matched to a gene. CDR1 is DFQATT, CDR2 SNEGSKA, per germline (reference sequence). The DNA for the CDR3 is TGCAGTGCCCCCAGGGGGGACGGCTACACCTTC. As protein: CSAPRGDGYTF.

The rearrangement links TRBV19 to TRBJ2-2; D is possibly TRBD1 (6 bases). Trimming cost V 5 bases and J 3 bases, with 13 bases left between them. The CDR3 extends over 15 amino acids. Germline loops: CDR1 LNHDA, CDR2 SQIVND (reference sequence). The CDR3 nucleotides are TGTGCCAGTAGTCCACCGGGACACTACACCGGGGAGCTGTTTTTT. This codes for CASSPPGHYTGELFF.